This entry lists 28 T cell receptor beta chains sequenced from one sample in a study of PD-1 blockade in classical Hodgkin lymphoma. Described time point: cycle 4 day 1 (C4D1), after more than five weeks of nivolumab. Every one of the patients relapsed after autologous stem cell transplantation (brentuximab vedotin exposure was variable). Libraries were prepared by immunoSEQ multiplex PCR; TCRdb keeps only in-frame clonotypes and omits some of them. The data contain about 44,000 clones, 60% to 70% of them seen just once; the ten biggest clones take up about 3.4%. Material: peripheral blood mononuclear cells (PBMCs), obtained before the fourth cycle of nivolumab. The receptor set was obtained from a human donor with classical Hodgkin lymphoma.

This chain links TRBV27 with TRBJ2-6; no reliable D call. Trimming pared 6 bases from V and 0 bases from J, leaving 6 bases between. The CDR3 contains 14 residues. CDR1 and CDR2 from the germline V gene are MNHEY and SMNVEV (reference sequence). The CDR3 region is CASRPFSGANVLTF. DNA for the CDR3: TGTGCCAGCAGGCCCTTCTCTGGGGCCAACGTCCTGACTTTC.

The chain joins TRBV6-1 to TRBJ2-7, with 7 bases lining up with TRBD1. Germline-derived CDR1 and CDR2 are MNHNS and SASEGT. V lost 6 bases, J lost 3 bases, and 2 bases stayed unmatched. This CDR3 has 12 amino acids. The CDR3 region is CASRGTDYEQYF. The CDR3 DNA sequence: TGTGCCAGCAGGGGGACAGACTACGAGCAGTACTTC.

In DNA, the CDR3 is TGTGCCAGCAGTCTCCCGACTAGCGGGAGGGTCGATGAGCAGTTCTTC. Protein product: CASSLPTSGRVDEQFF. The chain employs TRBV27 and TRBJ2-1; TRBD2 matches at 14 bases. V was pared by 5 bases and J by 8 bases, with 8 bases of the junction left unmatched. Germline lookup yields CDR1 MNHEY and CDR2 SMNVEV (reference sequence). The CDR3 extends over 16 amino acids.

This clone has more than one count but fewer than ten. The chain combines TRBV11-2 with TRBJ2-1; the match to TRBD1 covers 7 bases. CDR1 is SGHAT and CDR2 is FQNNGV in the germline V gene. V was clipped by 3 bases and J by 5 bases; unmatched bases: 1. The CDR3 runs to 13 residues. CDR3 region: CASSLGQNNEQFF. Written as DNA, the CDR3 is TGTGCCAGCAGCTTGGGACAGAACAATGAGCAGTTCTTC.

The chain joins TRBV5-4 to TRBJ2-5; unclear D gene. CDR1 and CDR2 from the germline V gene are SGHNT and YYREEE (reference sequence). CDR3 length: 14 amino acids. V lost 2 bases and J 2 bases, leaving 10 bases between the germline ends. In DNA form, the CDR3 reads TGTGCCAGCAGCTTTGGCCAGGCTCAAGAGACCCAGTACTTC. Amino acid sequence: CASSFGQAQETQYF.

This clone appeared a few times. The chain joins TRBV30 to TRBJ2-5; TRBD2 is a possible D gene (5 bases). Germline CDR1 is GTSNPN and CDR2 is SVGIG (reference sequence). The CDR3 has 12 amino acids. Between the trimmed V and J ends, which lost 1 base and 2 bases, there was a span of 5 bases. The CDR3 sequence is CAWSGGQETQYF. In DNA, the CDR3 is TGTGCCTGGAGTGGAGGGCAAGAGACCCAGTACTTC.

Notes on this clone: At the DNA level, this CDR3 is encoded by other sequences in the same sample as well. This chain joins TRBV7-9 and TRBJ1-2; 7 bases align to TRBD1. The germline V gene encodes CDR1 SEHNR and CDR2 FQNEAQ (reference sequence). This CDR3 has 13 amino acids. V lost 5 bases and J lost 4; bases outside the gene matches: 4. CDR3 protein: CASSSSGGYGYTF. CDR3 DNA: TGTGCCAGCAGCAGCTCAGGGGGCTATGGCTACACCTTC.

This clone occurred a few times. The V and J genes are TRBV9 and TRBJ1-6; D remains ambiguous. Trimming pared 0 bases from V and 7 bases from J, leaving 14 bases between. The germline V gene has CDR1 SGDLS and CDR2 YYNGEE. CDR3 length: 16 residues. CDR3 sequence (DNA): TGTGCCAGCAGCGTAGAGTCGGAAGCCCTGAATTCACCCCTCCACTTT. Its protein is CASSVESEALNSPLHF.

As regards this clone: A much larger clone differs by one base, so this may be a read error. In the same sample, other DNA sequences code for this CDR3. The chain uses TRBV10-2 and TRBJ1-5; a possible D gene is TRBD1 (6 bases). The CDR3 has 14 residues. Germline CDR1 and CDR2: WSHSY and SAAADI. CDR3 loop: CASSGLTGYQPQHF. The CDR3 nucleotides read TGCGCCAGCAGTGGATTAACAGGGTATCAACCCCAGCATTTT.

This clone came up once. The chain combines TRBV6-6 with TRBJ1-1, with D perhaps matching TRBD1 (6 bases). This CDR3 has 15 amino acids. Trimming pared 0 bases from V and 2 bases from J, leaving 10 bases between. CDR1 is MNHNY, CDR2 SVGAGI, per germline (reference sequence). DNA for the CDR3: TGTGCCAGCAGTTACTCGGGGGGGCGTAACACTGAAGCTTTCTTT. Encoded protein: CASSYSGGRNTEAFF.

The V gene is TRBV9, the J gene TRBJ1-2; D not certain. CDR1 is SGDLS, CDR2 YYNGEE, per germline. CDR3 length: 14 residues. Trimming removed 0 bases at V and 4 bases at J, with 10 bases between. CDR3 protein: CASSVEAGSYGYTF. CDR3 nucleotides: TGTGCCAGCAGCGTAGAGGCAGGCTCCTATGGCTACACCTTC.

The chain uses TRBV29-1 and TRBJ2-1; either TRBD1 or TRBD2 may fit D (5 bases each). The CDR3 loop spans 14 amino acids. The germline gives CDR1 SQVTM, CDR2 ANQGSEA. The germline V and J ends were trimmed by 2 bases and 7 bases, with 15 bases remaining between them. CDR3 in amino acids: CSVERGRLANEQFF. The CDR3, as DNA: TGCAGCGTTGAAAGGGGTAGGCTAGCTAATGAGCAGTTCTTC.

The V gene is TRBV29-1, the J gene TRBJ2-2; TRBD1 aligns across 7 bases. The germline V gene encodes CDR1 SQVTM and CDR2 ANQGSEA. V shed 6 bases, J shed 5 bases, and the junction held 12 bases outside the gene matches. The length of the CDR3 is 15 residues. CDR3 DNA sequence: TGCAGCGTAGAGCGCGCGACAGGGTTGACCGGGGAGCTGTTTTTT. This encodes CSVERATGLTGELFF.

The chain uses TRBV28 and TRBJ2-1; D gene ambiguous. V lost 2 bases, J lost 4 bases, and 9 bases lay in between. The CDR3 has 14 residues. Germline loops: CDR1 MDHEN, CDR2 SYDVKM. This CDR3 is CASSLALRYNEQFF. The CDR3 bases are TGTGCCAGCAGTTTAGCGCTTCGGTACAATGAGCAGTTCTTC. Combining the CDR3 with reference TRBV28 and TRBJ2-1 gives the whole variable domain DVKVTQSSRYLVKRTGEKVFLECVQDMDHENMFWYRQDPGLGLRLIYFSYDVKMKEKGDIPEGYSVSREKKERFSLILESASTNQTSMYLCASSLALRYNEQFFGPGTRLTVL.

The V call is TRBV7-9, the J call TRBJ2-1; no clear D gene. Trimming took off 4 bases at V and 9 bases at J, with 16 bases between the two ends. The CDR3 is made up of 14 amino acids. The V gene's germline CDR1 is SEHNR and CDR2 FQNEAQ (reference sequence). The CDR3 DNA sequence: TGTGCCAGCAGCTCGACCTTAGGGAACGGTGAGCAGTTCTTC. Amino acids: CASSSTLGNGEQFF.

Ten or more counts support this clone. The chain uses TRBV5-8 and TRBJ2-7, with D uncertain. Trimming took 3 bases from V and 3 from J, leaving 4 bases between them. Looked up from germline, CDR1 is SGHTS and CDR2 is YDEGEE. The CDR3 contains 11 residues. DNA for the CDR3: TGTGCCAGCAGCTACCTCTACGAGCAGTACTTC. It specifies CASSYLYEQYF.

The genes are TRBV7-2 and TRBJ2-2; D could derive from TRBD1 or TRBD2 (5 bases each). The germline gives CDR1 SGHTA, CDR2 FQGNSA. The V gene lost 8 bases and the J gene lost 5 bases, with 18 bases spanning the gap. This CDR3 comprises 15 residues. CDR3 residues: CASPKGTGSTGELFF. The CDR3 region has the DNA TGTGCCAGCCCTAAGGGGACGGGATCAACCGGGGAGCTGTTTTTT.

This clone has a count of ten or more. This chain uses TRBV9 with TRBJ1-3; D remains ambiguous. Trimming stripped 0 bases from V and 4 bases from J, with 11 bases between. CDR1 is SGDLS, CDR2 YYNGEE, per germline. The CDR3 is 15 residues long. The CDR3 here is CASSVGAGSGNTIYF. DNA of the CDR3: TGTGCCAGCAGCGTAGGGGCAGGCAGCGGAAACACCATATATTTT.

The gene calls are TRBV6-6 and TRBJ2-7; 9 nucleotides line up with TRBD1. CDR1 is MNHNY and CDR2 is SVGAGI in the germline V gene (reference sequence). The CDR3 is made up of 14 amino acids. The J segment lost 2 bases and the V segment lost 5 bases, leaving 4 bases of the junction unmatched. In DNA form, the CDR3 reads TGTGCCAGCAGTCGACAGGGGGGACCCTACGAGCAGTACTTC. It translates to CASSRQGGPYEQYF.

This rearrangement joins TRBV6-5 to TRBJ2-5; 11 bases match TRBD1. Germline CDR1 and CDR2: MNHEY and SVGAGI. This CDR3 is 15 amino acids long. V lost 5 bases to trimming and J lost 5 bases; unmatched junction nucleotides: 7. The CDR3 protein is CASSLGDRGYETQYF. As DNA, the CDR3 is TGTGCCAGCAGTCTCGGGGACAGGGGGTACGAGACCCAGTACTTC.

The genes are TRBV7-3 and TRBJ2-1, with D tentatively TRBD2 (6 bases). Germline CDR1 and CDR2: SGHTA and FQGTGA. V lost 4 bases to trimming and J lost 0 bases, with 19 bases between them. The CDR3 extends over 18 amino acids. The CDR3 DNA reads as TGTGCCAGCAGCTCCACGGGACTCCTCACGGGCTCCTACAATGAGCAGTTCTTC. Protein product: CASSSTGLLTGSYNEQFF.

This chain links TRBV28 with TRBJ1-1; D remains unclear. The CDR3 has 15 residues. V was clipped by 3 bases and J by 4 bases, with 15 bases between them. Looked up from germline, CDR1 is MDHEN and CDR2 is SYDVKM. CDR3 nucleotide sequence: TGTGCCAGCAGTTTTAGGCGGGAATCTGGCACTGAAGCTTTCTTT. Protein product: CASSFRRESGTEAFF.

This clone was observed a few times. The CDR3 DNA follows: TGTGCCAGCCAGCTAGTCCACTACAATGAGCAGTTCTTC. Translating gives CASQLVHYNEQFF. The chain recombines TRBV7-2 with TRBJ2-1, with no clear D. Germline assignment: CDR1 SGHTA and CDR2 FQGNSA. Trimming cost V 8 bases and J 3 bases, with 11 bases left between them. The CDR3 totals 13 residues.

The chain is built from TRBV5-1 and TRBJ2-2, with 7 bases lining up with TRBD2. V was pared by 1 base and J by 7 bases, with 4 bases of the junction left unmatched. Germline V gene lookup returns CDR1 SGHRS and CDR2 YFSETQ. The CDR3 covers 14 residues. This CDR3 is CASSLLSGVGELFF. Written as DNA, the CDR3 is TGCGCCAGCAGCTTGTTAAGCGGGGTCGGGGAGCTGTTTTTT.

The rearrangement joins TRBV7-7 to TRBJ1-4; 7 bases are a match to TRBD1. The V segment lost 5 bases and the J segment 7 bases; nucleotides outside the gene matches: 10. Germline CDR1 and CDR2: SSHAT and FNYEAQ (reference sequence). The CDR3 has 15 residues. CDR3 DNA sequence: TGTGCCAGCAGCCAGGGGGGTGGTAAAGGTGAAAAACTGTTTTTT. Translating gives CASSQGGGKGEKLFF.

V gene TRBV30 combines with J gene TRBJ2-1; possibly TRBD1 for D (5 bases). With 0 bases removed from V and 9 bases from J, the gap between germline ends came to 18 bases. The germline CDR1 and CDR2 sequences are GTSNPN and SVGIG (reference sequence). There are 15 residues in the CDR3. The CDR3 DNA reads as TGTGCCTGGAGTGTACGTCAGGGTATCCCCAGTGAGCAGTTCTTC. As protein: CAWSVRQGIPSEQFF.

The chain links TRBV7-3 to TRBJ2-5; D is perhaps TRBD1 (6 bases). The ends were cut back, 5 bases at V and 5 bases at J, with 15 bases in the middle. This CDR3 comprises 14 residues. Germline CDR1 and CDR2: SGHTA and FQGTGA. In nucleotides, the CDR3 is TGTGCCAGCAGCCGGGACAAGCCGGGGGAGACCCAGTACTTC. It codes for CASSRDKPGETQYF.

The genes are TRBV18 and TRBJ2-3, with 10 bases matching TRBD1. Germline CDR1 is KGHSH and CDR2 is LQKENI. V trimming: 3 bases; J trimming: 0 bases; junction bases outside the gene matches: 12. The CDR3 sequence is 19 residues long. The CDR3, as DNA: TGTGCCAGCTCACCCTCTCCGGGACAGGGGAGAACTAGCACAGATACGCAGTATTTT. Protein: CASSPSPGQGRTSTDTQYF.